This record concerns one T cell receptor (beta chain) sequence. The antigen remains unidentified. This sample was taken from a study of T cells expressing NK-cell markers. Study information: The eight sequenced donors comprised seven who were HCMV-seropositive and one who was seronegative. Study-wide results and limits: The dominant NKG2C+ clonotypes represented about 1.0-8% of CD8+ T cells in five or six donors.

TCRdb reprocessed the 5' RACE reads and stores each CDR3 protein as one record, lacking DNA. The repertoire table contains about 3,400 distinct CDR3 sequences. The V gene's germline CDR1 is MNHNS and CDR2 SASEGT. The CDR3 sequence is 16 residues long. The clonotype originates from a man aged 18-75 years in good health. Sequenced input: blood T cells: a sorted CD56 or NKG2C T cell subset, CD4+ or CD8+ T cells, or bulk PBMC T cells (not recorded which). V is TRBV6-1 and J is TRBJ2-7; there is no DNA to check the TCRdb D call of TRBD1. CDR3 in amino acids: CASSDGKGTASYEQYF.